The clone carrying this TCR beta chain has only one observation. In this CDR3 the conserved last residue, phenylalanine or tryptophan, is missing, so a read error is likely. From 400 to 500 ng total RNA, TCR beta cDNA was generated with a primer in the constant region. ARM-PCR, slightly modified, supplied the TCR beta libraries through three nested multiplex PCR rounds. The first two PCR rounds used TRBV1-TRBV30 primers with a Cbeta primer, around 10 cycles each. TCRdb called the multiplex PCR reads again in MiXCR, with one record for every CDR3 protein. The profile shows 330,000 or so distinct CDR3 sequences, 65% of them singletons. The study extracted blood RNA from unsorted whole blood and also extracted germline DNA. This sample is drawn from a study of tumor-infiltrating lymphocytes in primary liver carcinoma. The CDR3 covers 12 residues. Germline values: CDR1 SGHNT, CDR2 YENEEA.

The chain recombines TRBV11-3 with TRBJ2-1; D call uncertain. The sequencing input was peripheral blood. The TCR comes from a man aged 40-49 years with primary liver carcinoma and hepatitis B virus infection. The CDR3: CTSSLWRKEQFL. The DNA of the CDR3 is TGTACCAGCAGCTTATGGCGAAAGGAGCAGTTCTTG.